One sample yielded the 21 T cell receptor beta chains listed below, sequenced in a study of cytomegalovirus exposure and HLA in healthy donors. The PCR had 60 Vbeta and 13 Jbeta primers. The protocol was immunoSEQ multiplex PCR, while the TCRdb copy is restricted to in-frame clones and leaves out a portion. The sample lists about 160,000 clones, around 69% occurring once. The specimen was PBMCs. The receptors originated from a man aged 55 to 70 in good health and CMV-seronegative.

The chain joins TRBV7-9 to TRBJ2-3, with a possible D match to TRBD1 (7 bases). CDR3 length equals 15 residues. Per the germline V gene, CDR1 is SEHNR and CDR2 is FQNEAQ (reference sequence). V was shortened by 5 bases and J by 2 bases, with 14 bases between the two germline ends. This CDR3 reads CASSQGGYNTDTQYF. The DNA for the CDR3 is TGTGCCAGCAGCCAGGGGGGCTATAACACAGATACGCAGTATTTT.

In nucleotides, the CDR3 is TGTGCCTGGATGAGAGGGGGACAGACCTACACTGAAGCTTTCTTT. Protein: CAWMRGGQTYTEAFF. This rearrangement joins TRBV30 to TRBJ1-1, with 7 positions matching TRBD1. Trimming at V came to 4 bases and at J to 3 bases, leaving 11 bases not matched to a gene. CDR1 and CDR2 (germline): GTSNPN, SVGIG (reference sequence). The CDR3 consists of 15 residues.

V is TRBV7-6 and J is TRBJ2-5; 7 nucleotides line up with TRBD2. Near its end, the DNA agrees better with TRBJ2-7, so the J call may be wrong. The CDR3 has 15 amino acids. Germline V gene sequence: CDR1 SGHVS, CDR2 FNYEAQ. CDR3 in DNA: TGTGCCAGCAGCTTAGCGGCGGGGGATACCTACGAGCAGTACTTC. Translation gives CASSLAAGDTYEQYF.

The chain has TRBV5-4 and TRBJ2-3; D perhaps matches TRBD1 (6 bases). The germline gives CDR1 SGHNT, CDR2 YYREEE (reference sequence). The CDR3 is 15 residues long. The V end lost 2 bases, the J end lost 7 bases, and 17 bases lay between the germline ends. DNA of the CDR3: TGTGCCAGCAGCTTTTGGGGGCCGTCTGACTATACGCAGTATTTT. Amino acids: CASSFWGPSDYTQYF.

Only one count was recorded for this clone. The sample carries other DNA sequences with the same CDR3. The chain employs TRBV4-3 and TRBJ2-7; tentative D call: TRBD2 (6 bases). Per the germline V gene, CDR1 is LGHNA and CDR2 is YSLEER. V was pared by 1 base and J by 0 bases, with 10 bases between. There are 15 residues in the CDR3. The CDR3 coding sequence is TGCGCCAGCAGCCAAGGGTTAGCGGCCTCCTACGAGCAGTACTTC. Its translation is CASSQGLAASYEQYF.

This chain uses TRBV27 with TRBJ2-1; D unclear. Germline assignment: CDR1 MNHEY and CDR2 SMNVEV (reference sequence). V lost 3 bases to trimming and J lost 2 bases, with 11 bases between them. The CDR3 has 15 amino acids. CDR3 sequence (DNA): TGTGCCAGCAGTTTTCGCGGCCCAGCCTACAATGAGCAGTTCTTC. Translated, it gives CASSFRGPAYNEQFF.

This clone came up a few times. The rearrangement links TRBV6-5 to TRBJ1-1; 8 bases agree with TRBD1. V lost 6 bases, J lost 10 bases, and 10 bases stayed unmatched. The CDR3 covers 13 residues. Per the germline V gene, CDR1 is MNHEY and CDR2 is SVGAGI. The CDR3 here is CASSEGQGRRAFF. The CDR3 DNA reads TGTGCCAGCAGCGAAGGACAGGGACGAAGAGCTTTCTTT.

The chain couples TRBV4-1 to TRBJ1-4, with D uncertain. This CDR3 is built from 13 residues. V lost 1 base, J lost 7 bases, and 7 bases lay in between. The germline V gene has CDR1 MGHRA and CDR2 YSYEKL. CDR3 bases: TGCGCCAGCAGCCAAGTTGTCGGTGAAAAACTGTTTTTT. Protein: CASSQVVGEKLFF.

In its sample, this clone was seen a few times. The chain uses TRBV21-1 and TRBJ2-7; the tabulated D call, TRBD1, remains unverified against the DNA. TRBV21-1 is a pseudogene locus. The CDR3 consists of 16 residues. The CDR3 DNA follows: TGTGCCAGCAGCAAAGACGCACAGGTTTTCGCTCGGGAGCAGTACTTC. This encodes CASSKDAQVFAREQYF.

The gene calls are TRBV7-2 and TRBJ2-3; 7 nucleotides align to TRBD2. The CDR3 is 15 residues long. V dropped 3 bases and J dropped 3; count of bases not matched to a gene: 6. Per the germline V gene, CDR1 is SGHTA and CDR2 is FQGNSA. In DNA form, the CDR3 reads TGTGCCAGCAGCTTCCAGCGGGGTGGGACAGATACGCAGTATTTT. It codes for CASSFQRGGTDTQYF.

Concerning this clone itself: Other DNA sequences in this specimen translate into the identical CDR3. The chain couples TRBV28 to TRBJ2-7, with 11 bases that match TRBD1. Germline V lookup: CDR1 MDHEN, CDR2 SYDVKM. Losses at the gene ends were 3 bases for V and 2 bases for J; bases not matched to a gene: 3. This CDR3 has 15 amino acids. The CDR3 here is CASSLTGQGAYEQYF. The CDR3 DNA reads TGTGCCAGCAGTTTGACGGGACAGGGGGCCTACGAGCAGTACTTC.

The chain couples TRBV10-3 to TRBJ2-7, with D perhaps matching TRBD2 (5 bases). Between the trimmed V and J ends, which lost 3 bases and 0 bases, there was a span of 12 bases. This CDR3 has 15 residues. Germline loops: CDR1 ENHRY, CDR2 SYGVKD. Here the CDR3 reads CAISDFLTNSYEQYF. The CDR3 nucleotides are TGTGCCATCAGTGACTTTTTGACTAACTCCTACGAGCAGTACTTC.

V usage is TRBV11-3 and J usage is TRBJ2-7, with 10 bases lining up with TRBD2. The CDR3 has 16 amino acids. Germline lookup yields CDR1 SGHNT and CDR2 YENEEA. Trimming cost V 3 bases and J 5 bases; bases outside gene matches: 10. This CDR3 is CASSFGGSGGVDEQYF. DNA of the CDR3: TGTGCCAGCAGCTTTGGGGGAAGCGGGGGGGTCGACGAGCAGTACTTC.

The chain uses TRBV7-2 and TRBJ2-7, with 10 bases lining up with TRBD1. The J segment lost 6 bases and the V segment lost 5 bases, leaving 10 bases of the junction unmatched. Germline CDR1 SGHTA, CDR2 FQGNSA. The CDR3 extends over 15 amino acids. DNA for the CDR3: TGTGCCAGCAGCACAACGACAGGGGGCCTCGGCGAGCAGTACTTC. Translated: CASSTTTGGLGEQYF.

This clone has only a few counts. The CDR3: CASSFWETGGKYGYTF. CDR3 sequence (DNA): TGTGCCAGCAGTTTTTGGGAAACAGGGGGCAAATATGGCTACACCTTC. V is TRBV28 and J is TRBJ1-2; 9 nucleotides align to TRBD1. J gave up 5 bases and V 3 bases, and 10 bases lay outside the gene matches. The germline CDR1 and CDR2 sequences are MDHEN and SYDVKM. This CDR3 spans 16 amino acids.

The chain combines TRBV28 with TRBJ2-5; maybe TRBD1 (5 bases). Germline-derived CDR1 and CDR2 are MDHEN and SYDVKM. This CDR3 region has 15 residues. The V end lost 5 bases, the J end lost 5 bases, and 18 bases lay between the germline ends. CDR3 bases: TGTGCCAGCAGTATACCTCGACAGATAGGGGAGACCCAGTACTTC. It yields the protein CASSIPRQIGETQYF.

In its sample, this clone was seen a few times. The V and J genes are TRBV30 and TRBJ2-7, with 9 bases fitting TRBD1. Trimming cost V 1 base and J 3 bases; bases outside gene matches: 10. CDR1 GTSNPN and CDR2 SVGIG come from the germline V gene (reference sequence). This CDR3 region has 16 residues. CDR3 in amino acids: CAWSASKGQGNYEQYF. CDR3 nucleotides: TGTGCCTGGAGTGCGAGTAAGGGACAGGGTAACTACGAGCAGTACTTC. Using reference TRBV30 and TRBJ2-7 for the parts outside the CDR3, the full variable domain is SQTIHQWPATLVQPVGSPLSLECTVEGTSNPNLYWYRQAAGRGLQLLFYSVGIGQISSEVPQNLSASRPQDRQFILSSKKLLLSDSGFYLCAWSASKGQGNYEQYFGPGTRLTVT.

Turning to this clone: At the DNA level, this CDR3 is encoded by other sequences in the same sample as well. The V call is TRBV28, the J call TRBJ2-5; no clear D gene. The CDR3 loop spans 11 amino acids. Trimming took 3 bases from V and 4 from J, leaving 3 bases between them. CDR1 is MDHEN, CDR2 SYDVKM, per germline. The CDR3 nucleotides are TGTGCCAGCAGTTTTCGAGAGACCCAGTACTTC. As protein: CASSFRETQYF.

The chain uses TRBV4-2 and TRBJ2-3; 11 bases match TRBD2. This CDR3 has 16 amino acids. The germline CDR1 and CDR2 sequences are LGHNA and YNFKEQ. Trimming at V came to 3 bases and at J to 3 bases, leaving 5 bases not matched to a gene. CDR3 sequence: CASSHGSGGATDTQYF. CDR3 DNA: TGTGCCAGCAGCCATGGTAGCGGGGGGGCGACAGATACGCAGTATTTT.

This clone appeared a few times. The chain carries TRBV6-5 and TRBJ2-7; 9 positions match TRBD1. Germline V gives CDR1 MNHEY, CDR2 SVGAGI. The CDR3 length is 15 residues. V was clipped by 5 bases and J by 3 bases; unmatched bases: 8. The CDR3 DNA sequence: TGTGCCAGCAGTCAATCCGGGACAGGGAACTACGAGCAGTACTTC. It codes for CASSQSGTGNYEQYF.

The sample holds one count of this clone. The chain links TRBV4-2 to TRBJ2-7; 8 nucleotides agree with TRBD1. V gave up 1 base and J gave up 5 bases; unmatched junction bases: 10. Germline values: CDR1 LGHNA, CDR2 YNFKEQ. The CDR3 runs to 16 residues. CDR3 bases: TGTGCCAGCAGCCAAGTGAGCACAGGGGGTTATCACGAGCAGTACTTC. It translates to CASSQVSTGGYHEQYF.